This TCR beta chain was sequenced during a study of T cell repertoires in cytomegalovirus infection. MiXCR, applied by TCRdb to the reads, yields one record per CDR3 protein. The sample holds around 900,000 distinct CDR3 sequences, around a third seen once. Ten or more counts support this clonotype. Its matching antigen is unknown. In germline, CDR1 is SGHVS, CDR2 FQNEAQ. The CDR3 covers 15 residues. J gave up 6 bases and V 4 bases, and 4 bases lay outside the gene matches. V gene TRBV7-8 combines with J gene TRBJ2-1, with 12 bases that match TRBD2. The clonotype originates from a human donor in good health (CMV status not recorded). Some clones in this sample may be carry-over from other donors' samples. Sequenced here: cultured CD8+ T cells from PBMCs, sampled from culture after CMV antigen stimulation. The CDR3 region has the DNA TGTGCCAGCAGCTATCTAGCGGGGGGGGGCAATGAGCAGTTCTTC. Amino acid sequence: CASSYLAGGGNEQFF.